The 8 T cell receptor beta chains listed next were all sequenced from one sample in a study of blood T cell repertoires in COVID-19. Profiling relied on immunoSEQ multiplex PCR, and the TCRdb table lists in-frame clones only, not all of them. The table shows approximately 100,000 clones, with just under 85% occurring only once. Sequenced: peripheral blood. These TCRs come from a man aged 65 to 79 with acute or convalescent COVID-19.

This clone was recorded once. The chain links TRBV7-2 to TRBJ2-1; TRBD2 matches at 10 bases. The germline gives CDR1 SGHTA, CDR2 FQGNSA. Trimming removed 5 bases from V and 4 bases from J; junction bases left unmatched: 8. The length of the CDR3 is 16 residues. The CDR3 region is CASSSRETSGYNEQFF. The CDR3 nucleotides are TGTGCCAGCAGCAGCCGGGAGACTAGCGGGTACAATGAGCAGTTCTTC.

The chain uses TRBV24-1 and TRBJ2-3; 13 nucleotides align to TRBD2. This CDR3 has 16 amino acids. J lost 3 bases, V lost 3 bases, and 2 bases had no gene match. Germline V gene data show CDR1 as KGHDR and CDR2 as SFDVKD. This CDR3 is CATSDPGLAGTDTQYF. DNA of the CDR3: TGTGCCACCAGTGATCCGGGACTAGCGGGGACAGATACGCAGTATTTT.

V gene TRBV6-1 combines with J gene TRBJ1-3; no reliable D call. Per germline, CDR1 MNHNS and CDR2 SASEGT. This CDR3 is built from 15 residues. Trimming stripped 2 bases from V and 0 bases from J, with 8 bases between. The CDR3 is CASSEIFSSGNTIYF. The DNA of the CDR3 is TGTGCCAGCAGTGAAATTTTCAGCTCTGGAAACACCATATATTTT.

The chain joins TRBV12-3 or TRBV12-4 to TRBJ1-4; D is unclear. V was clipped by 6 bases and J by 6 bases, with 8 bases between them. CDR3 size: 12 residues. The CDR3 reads CASRTGDEKLFF. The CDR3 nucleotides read TGTGCCAGCAGGACGGGAGATGAAAAACTGTTTTTT.

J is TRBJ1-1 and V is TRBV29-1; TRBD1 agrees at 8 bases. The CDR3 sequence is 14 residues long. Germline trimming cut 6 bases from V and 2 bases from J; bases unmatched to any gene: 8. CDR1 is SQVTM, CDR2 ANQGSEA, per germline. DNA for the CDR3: TGCAGCGTGGGACAGGTCATGCGTAACACTGAAGCTTTCTTT. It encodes CSVGQVMRNTEAFF.

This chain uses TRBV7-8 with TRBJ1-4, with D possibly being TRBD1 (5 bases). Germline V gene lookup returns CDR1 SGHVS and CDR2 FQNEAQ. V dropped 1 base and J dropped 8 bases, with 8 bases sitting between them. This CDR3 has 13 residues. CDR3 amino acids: CASSLGGDEKLFF. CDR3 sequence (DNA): TGTGCCAGCAGCTTAGGCGGGGACGAAAAACTGTTTTTT.

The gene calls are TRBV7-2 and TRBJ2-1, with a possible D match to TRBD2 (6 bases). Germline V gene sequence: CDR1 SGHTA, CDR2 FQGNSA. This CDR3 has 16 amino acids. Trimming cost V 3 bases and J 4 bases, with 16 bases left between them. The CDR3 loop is CASSLLADPRYNEQFF. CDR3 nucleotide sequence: TGTGCCAGCAGCTTGTTAGCGGATCCACGGTACAATGAGCAGTTCTTC. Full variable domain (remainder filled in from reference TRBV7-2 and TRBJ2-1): GAGVSQSPSNKVTEKGKDVELRCDPISGHTALYWYRQSLGQGLEFLIYFQGNSAPDKSGLPSDRFSAERTGGSVSTLTIQRTQQEDSAVYLCASSLLADPRYNEQFFGPGTRLTVL.

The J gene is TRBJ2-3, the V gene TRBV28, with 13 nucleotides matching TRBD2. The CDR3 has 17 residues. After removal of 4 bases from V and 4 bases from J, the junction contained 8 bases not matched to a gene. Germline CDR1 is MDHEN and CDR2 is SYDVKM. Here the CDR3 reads CASSSPPTSGRSDTQYF. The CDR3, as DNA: TGTGCCAGCAGTTCCCCTCCGACTAGCGGGAGGTCAGATACGCAGTATTTT.